These T cell receptor beta chains were read from a single sample in a study of cytomegalovirus exposure and HLA in healthy donors. Clones were sequenced by immunoSEQ multiplex PCR, and TCRdb holds only the in-frame ones, with some missing. This sample's clone table lists approximately 58,000 clones. Sequencing was performed on PBMCs. The receptors were sampled from a young woman in good health and CMV-seronegative. Each CDR3 is given with its conserved first and last residue. The D gene is left open where the match is weak.

NA TRBJ1-6 TRBV11-2 CASSTAGINSPLHF
NA TRBJ1-2 TRBV12-5 CASLGSPRNYGYTF
NA TRBJ2-3 TRBV6-5 CASRHDRYTDTQYF
TRBD2 TRBJ2-1 TRBV4-2 CASSQRLADDNEQFF
NA TRBJ1-1 TRBV4-1 CASSHHRDATEAFF
TRBD1 TRBJ1-4 TRBV7-9 CASATYRGLSEKLFF
TRBD1 TRBJ1-2 TRBV6-5 CASSRDSPYGYTF
NA TRBJ1-1 TRBV4-2 CASSQVNGPPYTEAFF
TRBD1 TRBJ1-5 TRBV19 CASSMDRAYGQPQHF
NA TRBJ2-5 TRBV4-1 CASSQALRLGAWQATQETQYF
TRBD1 TRBJ2-7 TRBV19 CASSNQVAGGYEQYF
NA TRBJ2-1 TRBV4-1 CASSQKIGGLSSYNEQFF
TRBD2 TRBJ2-3 TRBV7-6 CASSLELAGTHTQYF
NA TRBJ1-1 TRBV6-5 CASCGQNTEAFF
NA TRBJ2-7 TRBV29-1 CSAQPGSDSYEQYF
TRBD2 TRBJ2-7 TRBV5-6 CASSRTSENEQYF
NA TRBJ2-5 TRBV28 CASSSREETQYF
NA TRBJ1-1 TRBV7-9 CAAANTEAFF
NA TRBJ2-1 TRBV4-1 CASSQAPNRDLGFF
NA TRBJ2-1 TRBV6-4 CASSDSLQFF
NA TRBJ2-7 TRBV7-2 CASSSIYEQYF
NA TRBJ2-6 TRBV30 CAWSRGSSGANVLTF
TRBD1 TRBJ2-2 TRBV9 CASSVAGTGAKSSGELFF
TRBD1 TRBJ1-2 TRBV2 CASSRTGDGYTF
NA TRBJ1-2 TRBV5-1 CASNPRVGQGIYGYTF
NA TRBJ2-1 TRBV19 CASSLTGGLNEQFF
TRBD1 TRBJ1-1 TRBV29-1 CSVEDAGGMKAFF
NA TRBJ1-5 TRBV19 CASSAGRGGQPQHF
TRBD1 TRBJ1-1 TRBV19 CATVTRRGPNTEAFF